This record covers a single T cell receptor (beta chain). As yet, its antigen is unknown. The data originate from a study of T cells in lung cancer brain metastases. CDR3 length: 14 residues. Trimming took off 0 bases at V and 1 base at J, with 6 bases between the two ends. Germline V gene data show CDR1 as KGHSH and CDR2 as LQKENI. General observations from the study: The complete infiltrating T cell repertoire may not have been retrieved from FFPE.

Measured with immunoSEQ multiplex PCR; TCRdb has only the in-frame clones, and not every one. The sample holds approximately 2,000 clones, 80% to 90% seen once. What was sequenced was tumor tissue from a brain metastasis. The sequence derives from a woman in her 50s with non-small cell lung cancer that had spread to the brain. The V and J genes are TRBV18 and TRBJ2-5, with D tentatively TRBD2 (5 bases). For the CDR3, the DNA is TGTGCCAGCTCACCACCGGCGGGCCAAGAGACCCAGTACTTC. The encoded protein is CASSPPAGQETQYF.